This T cell receptor (beta chain) was identified in a study of T-cell reconstitution after alpha-beta-depleted transplantation in children. TCRbeta library construction was performed incorporating unique molecular identifiers. TCRdb redid the calling of the PCR reads with MiXCR, one entry per CDR3 protein. This table has hundreds of thousands of distinct CDR3 sequences, over 10% appearing once. This clonotype was observed a few times. This CDR3 region has 16 residues. V dropped 2 bases and J dropped 2; count of bases not matched to a gene: 8. Germline values: CDR1 PRHDT, CDR2 FYEKMQ (reference sequence).

The origin of this receptor is a male patient younger than 18 who had a stem cell transplant for acute myeloid leukemia, so the T cells may come from the graft donor. The chain has TRBV13 and TRBJ2-5; 7 bases align to TRBD1. The sample in question was PBMCs, mostly from graft donor cells, obtained 360 days after TCRalphabeta/CD19-depleted stem cell transplant. CDR3: CASSLPLGQVQETQYF. As DNA, the CDR3 is TGTGCCAGCAGCTTACCGCTCGGACAGGTTCAAGAGACCCAGTACTTC.